One and the same sample provided the 2 T cell receptor beta chains below, sequenced in a study of blood T cell repertoires in COVID-19. TCRdb's table, derived via immunoSEQ multiplex PCR, lists solely in-frame clones and lacks some. The sample contains 150,000 to 200,000 clones, around 82% of which appear only once. The material sequenced was peripheral blood. Source of these receptors: a woman aged 40-49 years with COVID-19, enrolled during active disease.

CDR3 loop: CASSLGGEETQYF. In DNA, the CDR3 is TGTGCCAGCAGCCTCGGCGGCGAAGAGACCCAGTACTTC. The rearrangement links TRBV3-1 (or the pseudogene TRBV3-2) to TRBJ2-5; no reliable D call. CDR1 LGHDT and CDR2 YNNKEL come from the germline V gene (reference sequence). The ends were cut back, 4 bases at V and 3 bases at J, with 9 bases in the middle. This CDR3 comprises 13 residues.

The V gene is TRBV28, the J gene TRBJ1-1; TRBD1 matches at 7 bases. Germline values: CDR1 MDHEN, CDR2 SYDVKM. The CDR3 covers 15 residues. The trim removed 6 bases at V and 4 bases at J, leaving 11 bases unmatched. CDR3 sequence: CASSQNRGKGTEAFF. The CDR3 DNA reads TGTGCCAGCAGCCAAAACAGGGGTAAAGGCACTGAAGCTTTCTTT. Filled out from reference TRBV28 and TRBJ1-1, the complete variable domain reads DVKVTQSSRYLVKRTGEKVFLECVQDMDHENMFWYRQDPGLGLRLIYFSYDVKMKEKGDIPEGYSVSREKKERFSLILESASTNQTSMYLCASSQNRGKGTEAFFGQGTRLTVV.